Following are 8 T cell receptor beta chains from one sample sequenced in a study of human T cells and chemical hapten exposure. Time point given: pre-sensitization, week 0. Treatment denoted: therapeutic diphenylcyclopropenone sensitization with weekly scalp DPC. TCRdb re-analysed the RACE reads in MiXCR, keeping a single row per CDR3 protein. The data contain approximately 370,000 distinct CDR3 sequences, 5.5% of them singletons. The sequencing used whole blood, collected in connection with sensitization to the hapten diphenylcyclopropenone (DPC). Source of these receptors: a woman under 30 with alopecia areata. Some clones in this sample may be carry-over from other donors' samples.

The rearrangement links TRBV18 to TRBJ1-1, with D perhaps TRBD1 (6 bases). The CDR3 spans 14 residues. Trimming pared 6 bases from V and 4 bases from J, leaving 15 bases between. Looked up from germline, CDR1 is KGHSH and CDR2 is LQKENI. The CDR3 loop is CASSPEGDTTEAFF. CDR3 DNA sequence: TGTGCCAGCTCCCCCGAGGGGGATACCACTGAAGCTTTCTTT.

This clonotype has just a few counts. This sequence joins TRBV12-3 or TRBV12-4 and TRBJ1-1, with D unresolved. The CDR3 length is 14 residues. V lost 5 bases and J lost 4, with 14 bases in between. DNA for the CDR3: TGTGCCAGCAGTGGGCGGACGGAGGGCACTGAAGCTTTCTTT. Its protein product is CASSGRTEGTEAFF.

This clonotype was counted a few times. The CDR3 sequence is CASSSSIAGVNTGELFF. CDR3 sequence (DNA): TGTGCCAGCAGCTCTAGCATAGCGGGGGTGAACACCGGGGAGCTGTTTTTT. The chain links TRBV7-2 to TRBJ2-2, with 9 bases that match TRBD2. The CDR3 runs 17 residues. In germline, CDR1 is SGHTA, CDR2 FQGNSA. V was pared by 4 bases and J by 1 base, with 7 bases of the junction left unmatched.

This clonotype occurred many times. The rearrangement uses TRBV2 and TRBJ2-2, with a weak D call TRBD2 (6 bases). Germline V gives CDR1 SNHLY, CDR2 FYNNEI. The CDR3 sequence is 16 residues long. Trimming removed 4 bases at V and 5 bases at J, with 17 bases between. The CDR3 region is CASSGAGFRATGELFF. CDR3 nucleotides: TGTGCCAGCAGTGGTGCGGGGTTCCGGGCGACCGGGGAGCTGTTTTTT. The full variable domain, in which reference TRBV2 and TRBJ2-2 provide the parts outside the CDR3, is EPEVTQTPSHQVTQMGQEVILRCVPISNHLYFYWYRQILGQKVEFLVSFYNNEISEKSEIFDDQFSVERPDGSNFTLKIRSTKLEDSAMYFCASSGAGFRATGELFFGEGSRLTVL.

In this sample, this clonotype turned up many times. This rearrangement joins TRBV28 to TRBJ2-4, with 11 nucleotides matching TRBD1. The V segment lost 6 bases and the J segment 8 bases; nucleotides outside the gene matches: 3. Germline values: CDR1 MDHEN, CDR2 SYDVKM. The CDR3 is 13 amino acids. This chain's CDR3 is CASRGQGADIQYF. The CDR3 bases are TGTGCCAGCAGAGGACAGGGGGCTGACATTCAGTACTTC.

This clonotype was recorded many times. The chain recombines TRBV7-9 with TRBJ1-4; TRBD1 agrees at 7 bases. The junction had 4 bases not matched to a gene; V was cut back by 3 bases and J by 0 bases. This CDR3 spans 16 amino acids. Germline V gene lookup returns CDR1 SEHNR and CDR2 FQNEAQ (reference sequence). The CDR3 loop reads CASSFNTGATNEKLFF. CDR3 DNA sequence: TGTGCCAGCAGCTTCAACACAGGGGCAACTAATGAAAAACTGTTTTTT.

This clonotype was observed at least ten times. The J gene is TRBJ2-7, the V gene TRBV7-6, with D perhaps being TRBD1 or TRBD2 (5 bases each). The CDR3 has 15 amino acids. Per the germline V gene, CDR1 is SGHVS and CDR2 is FNYEAQ. V lost 3 bases to trimming and J lost 4 bases, with 16 bases between them. The CDR3 nucleotides are TGTGCCAGCAGCTTGGTTCCGCAGGGCGGGTACGAGCAGTACTTC. It translates to CASSLVPQGGYEQYF.

In this sample, this clonotype turned up a few times. The chain carries TRBV7-3 and TRBJ1-5; D is possibly TRBD1 (5 bases). Deletions cut 11 bases from V and 2 bases from J, with 19 bases between. The CDR3 loop spans 15 amino acids. CDR1 is SGHTA, CDR2 FQGTGA, per germline. The DNA for the CDR3 is TGTGCCTCCATAGGGTCGGGGGATGGCAATCAGCCCCAGCATTTT. It specifies CASIGSGDGNQPQHF.